These 23 T cell receptor beta chains were sequenced from one sample in a study of tumor-infiltrating lymphocytes in primary liver carcinoma. The researchers obtained blood RNA from unsorted whole blood and also extracted germline DNA. The investigators made TCR beta cDNA from approximately 0.5 ug total RNA, using a constant-region primer. For TCR beta, libraries were produced by three nested multiplex PCR rounds using slightly modified ARM-PCR. The first two PCR rounds, around 10 cycles each, used TRBV1-TRBV30 forward primers and a C-beta reverse primer. TCRdb ran MiXCR on the multiplex PCR reads and lists one entry per CDR3 protein. The table includes roughly 330,000 distinct CDR3 sequences, about 65% detected once. The sample comprised peripheral blood. The receptors shown here come from a man in his forties with primary liver carcinoma and hepatitis B virus infection.

Points on this clonotype: Just one base apart from a much larger clone, this may be a read error. The rearrangement links TRBV6-6 to TRBJ1-2; D uncertain. The CDR3 spans 14 residues. Germline V CDR1 and CDR2: MNHNY, SVGAGI (reference sequence). CDR3 region: CASSYSTSSYGYAF. DNA of the CDR3: TGTGCCAGCAGTTACTCGACCTCGAGCTATGGCTACGCCTTC.

Concerning this clonotype itself: It may be a read error: a sequence one base away is much more abundant. This sequence joins TRBV12-3 or TRBV12-4 and TRBJ2-5; D remains unclear. This CDR3 is 15 amino acids long. V dropped 1 base and J dropped 2 bases, with 11 bases sitting between them. As DNA, the CDR3 is TGTGCCAGCAGTTTAGGACATGGGATTCAAGAGACCCAGTACTTC. Protein: CASSLGHGIQETQYF.

Concerning this clonotype: The germline gene is not matched at one end of the junction; a read error may be the cause. This chain joins TRBV6-5 and TRBJ2-7; 7 nucleotides align to TRBD1. The CDR3 runs to 14 residues. In germline, CDR1 is MNHEY, CDR2 SVGAGI. The CDR3 DNA is TGTGCCAGCAGTTCGACAGGGAGCGGCTACGTGCAGTGCTTC. Its protein product is CASSSTGSGYVQCF.

Note on this clonotype: At one end, the junction sequence differs from germline, possibly due to a read error. The chain couples TRBV6-6 to TRBJ2-2; 8 bases fit TRBD2. The CDR3 has 16 residues. In germline, CDR1 is MNHNY, CDR2 SVGAGI (reference sequence). The CDR3 region is CASNLLAVGNTVELFF. CDR3 sequence (DNA): TGTGCCAGCAACCTACTAGCGGTAGGGAACACCGTGGAGCTGTTTTTT.

Regarding this clonotype: A single base separates this from a much larger clone, so it may be a read error. J is TRBJ2-1 and V is TRBV12-3 or TRBV12-4; D is uncertain. CDR3 length: 13 residues. CDR3 in amino acids: CANSFQQYNEQFF. Here the CDR3 DNA reads TGTGCCAACAGTTTTCAACAGTACAATGAGCAGTTCTTC.

V is TRBV10-3 and J is TRBJ1-2; no reliable D call. Germline CDR1 reads ENHRY; CDR2 reads SYGVKD. CDR3 length: 13 amino acids. V was shortened by 4 bases and J by 8 bases, with 14 bases between the two germline ends. The CDR3 sequence: CAISVTCAEGYTF. The CDR3 region has the DNA TGTGCCATCAGTGTCACTTGCGCTGAGGGCTACACCTTC.

As concerns this clonotype: One junction end disagrees with the germline gene, perhaps due to a read error. The chain joins TRBV11-2 to TRBJ2-3; D gene uncertain. CDR1 and CDR2 from the germline V gene are SGHAT and FQNNGV. The CDR3 is 11 amino acids. The CDR3 here is CASSFTVTQYF. The DNA for the CDR3 is TGTGCCAGCAGCTTCACAGTTACGCAATATTTT.

Points on this clonotype: Given the absence of the conserved phenylalanine or tryptophan at the CDR3 end, a read error is likely. V and J are TRBV6-6 and TRBJ1-1; D is possibly TRBD1 (5 bases). CDR1 and CDR2 from the germline V gene are MNHNY and SVGAGI (reference sequence). V gave up 6 bases and J gave up 2 bases, with 7 bases separating them. The CDR3 sequence is 12 residues long. The CDR3 region is CASSDSNTEAFL. The CDR3 coding sequence is TGTGCCAGCAGCGACAGTAACACTGAAGCTTTCTTG.

As for this clonotype: It may be a read error: a sequence one base away is much more abundant. CDR3 bases: TGTGCCAGCAATTCAGGTTATGAAGCTTTCTTT. Its protein is CASNSGYEAFF. The chain is built from TRBV12-3 or TRBV12-4 and TRBJ1-1; no clear D gene. The CDR3 extends over 11 amino acids. Deletions cut 7 bases from V and 7 bases from J, with 10 bases between.

The chain links TRBV7-8 to TRBJ2-1; 12 nucleotides agree with TRBD1. The CDR3 is 16 amino acids. The germline gives CDR1 SGHVS, CDR2 FQNEAQ. J gave up 8 bases and V 7 bases, and 12 bases lay outside the gene matches. In nucleotides, the CDR3 is TGTGCCAGCATCATACCGCTGGGACAGGGGGCGGATGAGCAGTTCTTC. Translation: CASIIPLGQGADEQFF.

This sequence joins TRBV20-1 and TRBJ2-7; D is uncertain. Trimming shortened V by 0 bases and J by 6 bases, and 18 bases separated the two germline ends. The CDR3 covers 15 residues. The germline V gene has CDR1 DFQATT and CDR2 SNEGSKA (reference sequence). The CDR3 nucleotides read TGCAGTGCTAGAGACGCCCCGGCTAGACCCTGCGAGCAGTACTTC. It is translated as CSARDAPARPCEQYF.

The chain is built from TRBV11-2 and TRBJ2-5, with D perhaps TRBD2 (5 bases). Germline V CDR1 and CDR2: SGHAT, FQNNGV. Trimming removed 5 bases from V and 3 bases from J, with 13 bases in between. The CDR3 runs 14 residues. CDR3 protein: CASSILVAEETQYF. CDR3 nucleotides: TGTGCCAGCAGCATACTAGTGGCAGAAGAGACCCAGTACTTC.

Remarks on this clonotype: One end of the junction does not line up with germline, which may come from a read error. The chain joins TRBV6-1 to TRBJ2-6, with D perhaps given as TRBD1 or TRBD2 (5 bases each). This CDR3 spans 14 amino acids. Germline V gene data show CDR1 as MNHNS and CDR2 as SASEGT. This CDR3 is CASTRGSGANLLTF. CDR3 in DNA: TGTGCCAGCACCCGGGGCTCTGGGGCCAACCTCCTGACTTTC.

To note about this clonotype: This may come from a read error, since a much larger clone is one base off. V and J are TRBV12-3 or TRBV12-4 and TRBJ2-1; no firm D call. V was pared by 5 bases and J by 8 bases, with 10 bases between. This CDR3 has 12 residues. CDR3 protein: CASSPSVDEQFF. CDR3 DNA sequence: TGTGCCAGCAGTCCCTCCGTGGATGAGCAGTTCTTC.

Only one count was recorded for this clonotype. Possible read error: a much larger clone is one base away. The genes are TRBV5-6 and TRBJ2-5, with a possible D match to TRBD2 (5 bases). CDR1 is SGHDT, CDR2 YYEEEE, per germline. Trimming stripped 6 bases from V and 13 bases from J, with 22 bases between. This CDR3 has 13 residues. This CDR3 is CASNLDRVGVPYF. The CDR3 nucleotides read TGTGCCAGCAACTTAGACCGGGTGGGAGTGCCGTACTTC.

This clonotype was seen a single time. The conserved phenylalanine or tryptophan normally closing the CDR3 is absent here, so this likely arose from a read error. This sequence joins TRBV6-6 and TRBJ2-7; the D gene is possibly TRBD2 (5 bases). Germline V gene lookup returns CDR1 MNHNY and CDR2 SVGAGI (reference sequence). The CDR3 contains 14 residues. The CDR3 sequence: CASRSSGRSYEQYS. DNA for the CDR3: TGTGCAAGCAGGTCTAGTGGGAGATCATACGAGCAGTACTCC.

This chain joins TRBV12-3 or TRBV12-4 and TRBJ2-7; TRBD1 agrees at 7 bases. CDR3 size: 14 residues. V gave up 3 bases and J gave up 8 bases; unmatched junction bases: 10. CDR3 sequence (DNA): TGTGCCAGCAGTTTGGACAGGTGGGTCCTTCAGCAGTACTTC. Translating it yields CASSLDRWVLQQYF.

The chain joins TRBV20-1 to TRBJ2-1; TRBD2 matches 11 bases. Germline-derived CDR1 and CDR2 are DFQATT and SNEGSKA (reference sequence). V trimming: 6 bases; J trimming: 6 bases; junction bases outside the gene matches: 7. The CDR3 contains 14 residues. The CDR3, as DNA: TGCAGTGCCAAGACTAGCGGGATTGGCAATGAGCAGTTCTTC. Protein: CSAKTSGIGNEQFF.

Concerning this clonotype: One end of the junction fails to match germline, which may point to a read error. The CDR3 nucleotides read TGCGCCAGCAGCCGAAATCCCTCGGACAGGGGCTACAATGAGCAGTCCTTC. It specifies CASSRNPSDRGYNEQSF. The gene calls are TRBV4-3 and TRBJ2-1; TRBD1 matches 9 bases. CDR1 is LGHNA and CDR2 is YSLEER in the germline V gene. The CDR3 is 17 residues long.

As to this clonotype: A single base separates this from a much larger clone, so it may be a read error. This sequence joins TRBV10-3 and TRBJ2-3; TRBD2 matches 8 bases. Germline CDR1 is ENHRY and CDR2 is SYGVKD. V was clipped by 8 bases and J by 5 bases; unmatched bases: 9. The CDR3 has 14 amino acids. The chain's CDR3 is CAIAGREAEDTQYF. Here the CDR3 DNA reads TGTGCCATCGCCGGGCGGGAGGCCGAAGATACGCAGTATTTT.

A few counts support this clonotype. A much larger clone sits a single nucleotide away, making a read error possible. The conserved closing phenylalanine or tryptophan is absent in this CDR3, likely reflecting a read error. The chain uses TRBV29-1 and TRBJ2-5; unclear D gene. There are 12 residues in the CDR3. Trimming removed 4 bases at V and 5 bases at J, with 11 bases between. Germline V gives CDR1 SQVTM, CDR2 ANQGSEA. The CDR3 protein is CSVGGIGETQYL. In DNA, the CDR3 is TGCAGCGTTGGAGGTATCGGGGAGACCCAGTACCTC.

The chain recombines TRBV11-2 with TRBJ2-5, with TRBD2 matching 7 bases. Germline assignment: CDR1 SGHAT and CDR2 FQNNGV. V lost 4 bases and J lost 5; bases outside the gene matches: 10. CDR3 length: 15 residues. CDR3 in DNA: TGTGCCAGCAGCTCGGCAGGGACTATCGCCGAGACCCAGTACTTC. Translated, it gives CASSSAGTIAETQYF.

This clonotype was seen many times. Here the CDR3 DNA reads TGTGCCATCACGACAGGACCTAATTCACCCCTCCACTTT. Encoded protein: CAITTGPNSPLHF. This chain links TRBV10-3 with TRBJ1-6; the D gene is possibly TRBD1 (6 bases). This CDR3 contains 13 residues. The germline V and J ends were trimmed by 7 bases and 6 bases, with 10 bases remaining between them. Germline assignment: CDR1 ENHRY and CDR2 SYGVKD.